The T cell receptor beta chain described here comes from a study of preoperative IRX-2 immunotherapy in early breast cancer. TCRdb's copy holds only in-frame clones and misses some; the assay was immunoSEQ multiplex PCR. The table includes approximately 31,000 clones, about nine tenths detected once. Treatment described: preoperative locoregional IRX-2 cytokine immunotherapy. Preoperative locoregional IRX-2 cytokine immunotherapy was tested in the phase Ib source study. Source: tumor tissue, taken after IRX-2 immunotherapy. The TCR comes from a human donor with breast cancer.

The CDR3 reads CASSLSGGWLSSPLHF. The CDR3 region has the DNA TGTGCCAGCAGTTTATCAGGGGGCTGGTTGAGTTCACCCCTCCACTTT. The chain links TRBV28 to TRBJ1-6, with 8 bases fitting TRBD1. After removal of 1 base from V and 9 bases from J, the junction contained 8 bases not matched to a gene. Germline lookup yields CDR1 MDHEN and CDR2 SYDVKM. The CDR3 is 16 amino acids.